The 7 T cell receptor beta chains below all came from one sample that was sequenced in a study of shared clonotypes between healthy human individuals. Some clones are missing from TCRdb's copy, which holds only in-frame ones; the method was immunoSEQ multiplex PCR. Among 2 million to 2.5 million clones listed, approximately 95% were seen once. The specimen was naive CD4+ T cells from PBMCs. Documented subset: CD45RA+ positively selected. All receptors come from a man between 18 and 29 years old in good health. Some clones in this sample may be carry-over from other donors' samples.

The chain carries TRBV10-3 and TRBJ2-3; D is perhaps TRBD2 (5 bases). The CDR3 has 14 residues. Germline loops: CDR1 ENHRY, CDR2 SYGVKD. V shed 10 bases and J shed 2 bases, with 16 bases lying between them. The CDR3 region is CATAGGQATDTQYF. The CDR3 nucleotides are TGTGCCACCGCAGGAGGTCAGGCCACAGATACGCAGTATTTT.

This CDR3 reads CASSPQALIDNEQFF. The CDR3 DNA is TGTGCCAGCAGCCCCCAGGCGTTGATTGACAATGAGCAGTTCTTC. The chain is built from TRBV7-2 and TRBJ2-1, with D unresolved. Germline values: CDR1 SGHTA, CDR2 FQGNSA. This CDR3 is built from 15 residues. V dropped 5 bases and J dropped 5 bases, with 16 bases sitting between them.

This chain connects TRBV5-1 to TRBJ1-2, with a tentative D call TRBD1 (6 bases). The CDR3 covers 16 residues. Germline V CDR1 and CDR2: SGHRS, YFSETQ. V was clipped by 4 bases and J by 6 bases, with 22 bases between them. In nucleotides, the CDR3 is TGCGCCAGCAGCGAGCCCGCGATCAGGGGTATCCATGGCTACACCTTC. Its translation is CASSEPAIRGIHGYTF.

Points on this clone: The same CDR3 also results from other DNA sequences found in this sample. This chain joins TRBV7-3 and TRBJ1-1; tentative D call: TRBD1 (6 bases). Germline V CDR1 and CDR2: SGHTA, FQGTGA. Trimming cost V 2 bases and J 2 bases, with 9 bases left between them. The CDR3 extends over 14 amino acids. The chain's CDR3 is CASSLVGGNTEAFF. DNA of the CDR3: TGTGCCAGCAGCTTAGTAGGGGGTAACACTGAAGCTTTCTTT.

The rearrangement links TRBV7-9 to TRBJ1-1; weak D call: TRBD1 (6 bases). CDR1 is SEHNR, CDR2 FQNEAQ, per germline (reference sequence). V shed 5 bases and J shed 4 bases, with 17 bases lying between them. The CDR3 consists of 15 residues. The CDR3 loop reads CASSPPQGPSTEAFF. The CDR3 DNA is TGTGCCAGCAGCCCCCCACAGGGCCCCAGCACTGAAGCTTTCTTT.

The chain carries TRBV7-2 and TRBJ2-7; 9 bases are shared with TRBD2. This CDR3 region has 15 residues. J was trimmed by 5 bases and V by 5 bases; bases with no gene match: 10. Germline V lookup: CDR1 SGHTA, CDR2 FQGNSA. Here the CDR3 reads CASSGGSGRIHEQYF. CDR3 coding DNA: TGTGCCAGCAGCGGAGGCAGCGGGAGGATCCACGAGCAGTACTTC.

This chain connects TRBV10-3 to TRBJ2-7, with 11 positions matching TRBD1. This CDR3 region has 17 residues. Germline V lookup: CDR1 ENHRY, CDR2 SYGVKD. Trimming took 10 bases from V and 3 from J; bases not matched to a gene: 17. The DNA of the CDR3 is TGTGCCACCCGTTCACCCCCGGGACAGGGGGGTATCTACGAGCAGTACTTC. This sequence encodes CATRSPPGQGGIYEQYF.